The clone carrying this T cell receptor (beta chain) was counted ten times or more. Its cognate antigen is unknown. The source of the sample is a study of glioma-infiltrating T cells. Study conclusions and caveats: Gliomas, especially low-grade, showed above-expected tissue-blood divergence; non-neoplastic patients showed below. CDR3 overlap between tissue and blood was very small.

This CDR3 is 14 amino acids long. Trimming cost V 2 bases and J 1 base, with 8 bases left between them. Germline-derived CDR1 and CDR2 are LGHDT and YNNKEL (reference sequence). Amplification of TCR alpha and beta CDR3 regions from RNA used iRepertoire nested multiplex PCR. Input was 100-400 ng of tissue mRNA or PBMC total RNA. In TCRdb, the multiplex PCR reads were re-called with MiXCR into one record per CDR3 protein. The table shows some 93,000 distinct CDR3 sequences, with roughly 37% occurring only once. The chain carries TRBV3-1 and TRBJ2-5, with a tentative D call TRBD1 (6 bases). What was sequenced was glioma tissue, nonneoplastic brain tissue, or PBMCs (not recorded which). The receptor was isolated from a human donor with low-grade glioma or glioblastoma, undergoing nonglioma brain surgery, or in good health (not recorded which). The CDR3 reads CASSQRGGQETQYF. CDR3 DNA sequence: TGTGCCAGCAGCCAAAGAGGGGGCCAAGAGACCCAGTACTTC.